This T cell receptor beta chain was sequenced in a study of OX40 agonist ivuxolimab in advanced cancers. At the level of the study: Every patient in dose escalation had hepatocellular carcinoma, melanoma, renal cell or head and neck cancer. Three individuals attained partial responses, comprising one hepatocellular carcinoma case and two cutaneous melanoma cases.

This clone was picked up one time. Germline V gene lookup returns CDR1 DFQATT and CDR2 SNEGSKA (reference sequence). V was trimmed by 1 base and J by 7 bases, leaving 7 bases between them. The CDR3 is made up of 11 amino acids. Sequenced by immunoSEQ multiplex PCR; TCRdb stores in-frame clones only, minus some. This table has over 65,000 clones, 75% to 90% appearing once. The clonotype was recovered from an adult with an advanced solid tumor such as melanoma, head and neck, liver or kidney cancer. The J gene is TRBJ1-2, the V gene TRBV20-1; D is undetermined. The sequences come from CD4+ or CD8+ T cells sorted from blood, collected in a trial of the OX40 agonist ivuxolimab. The CDR3, as DNA: TGCAGTGCTAGAGGATGGTCTGGCTACACCTTC. Translation: CSARGWSGYTF.